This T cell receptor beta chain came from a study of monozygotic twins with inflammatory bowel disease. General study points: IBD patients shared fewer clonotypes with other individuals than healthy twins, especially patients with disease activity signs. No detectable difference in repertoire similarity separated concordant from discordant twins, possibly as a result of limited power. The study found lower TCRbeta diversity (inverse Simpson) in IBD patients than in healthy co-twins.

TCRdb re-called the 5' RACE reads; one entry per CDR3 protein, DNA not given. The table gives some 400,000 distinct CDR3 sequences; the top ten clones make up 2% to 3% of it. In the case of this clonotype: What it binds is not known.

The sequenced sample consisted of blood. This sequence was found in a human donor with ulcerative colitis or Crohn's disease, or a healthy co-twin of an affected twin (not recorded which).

This CDR3 reads CASSFEVGGSYEQYF. This chain joins TRBV5-1 and TRBJ2-7. The CDR3 extends over 15 amino acids. The germline gives CDR1 SGHRS, CDR2 YFSETQ.